Each of the 14 T cell receptor beta chains below was sequenced from the same sample in a study of cytomegalovirus exposure and HLA in healthy donors (dated by TCRdb to the late 2010s). Library creation used the immunoSEQ multiplex PCR assay. For the multiplex PCR, a mixture combining 60 forward primers for TCR Vbeta segments and 13 reverse primers for TCR Jbeta segments was used. Drawn from immuneACCESS, this table holds only the in-frame rearrangements with V and J called that TCRdb kept. Clones are partly lost; checked studies trace under half to an unresolved V gene and leave the rest unexplained. The sample contains some 90,000 clones, 76% of them found a single time. The ten largest clones take up around 5.3% of the sample. The sequencing sample was made of PBMCs. These TCRs come from a man under 40 in good health and CMV-seropositive.

This clone was observed a few times. This chain connects TRBV28 to TRBJ2-1, with 10 bases lining up with TRBD2. Trimming took 4 bases from V and 9 from J; bases not matched to a gene: 12. Germline V lookup: CDR1 MDHEN, CDR2 SYDVKM. The CDR3 spans 16 residues. CDR3 in amino acids: CASSSLGLARVSEQFF. The DNA for the CDR3 is TGTGCCAGCAGTTCTTTGGGACTAGCGAGGGTCAGTGAGCAGTTCTTC. Together with reference TRBV28 and TRBJ2-1, the CDR3 gives the full variable domain: DVKVTQSSRYLVKRTGEKVFLECVQDMDHENMFWYRQDPGLGLRLIYFSYDVKMKEKGDIPEGYSVSREKKERFSLILESASTNQTSMYLCASSSLGLARVSEQFFGPGTRLTVL.

The chain uses TRBV9 and TRBJ2-2; TRBD2 is a possible D gene (6 bases). CDR1 is SGDLS, CDR2 YYNGEE, per germline. The V end lost 0 bases, the J end lost 6 bases, and 12 bases lay between the germline ends. The CDR3 loop spans 15 amino acids. CDR3 DNA sequence: TGTGCCAGCAGCGTAGAGGGCGGGAAGGCCGGGGAGCTGTTTTTT. Protein: CASSVEGGKAGELFF.

The chain recombines TRBV25-1 with TRBJ1-1; a weak D match, TRBD1 (5 bases). Germline V gene sequence: CDR1 MGHDK, CDR2 SYGVNS. The CDR3 loop spans 12 amino acids. The V end was cut by 10 bases, the J end by 7 bases, with 16 bases between. CDR3 region: CATKNTGVEAFF. The CDR3 nucleotides are TGTGCCACCAAAAACACAGGAGTTGAAGCTTTCTTT.

The CDR3 nucleotides read TGTGCCAGCAGCGACCGGACAGGCAACGGCTACACCTTC. Protein: CASSDRTGNGYTF. The chain has TRBV7-8 and TRBJ1-2, with 7 bases that match TRBD1. This CDR3 spans 13 amino acids. Germline V gene lookup returns CDR1 SGHVS and CDR2 FQNEAQ. V dropped 5 bases and J dropped 8; count of bases not matched to a gene: 8.

The J gene is TRBJ1-1, the V gene TRBV5-1, with D maybe TRBD1 (5 bases). CDR1 and CDR2 from the germline V gene are SGHRS and YFSETQ. V lost 0 bases to trimming and J lost 5 bases, with 11 bases between them. CDR3 size: 14 residues. The CDR3 region is CASSLAGGVTEAFF. The CDR3 bases are TGCGCCAGCAGCTTGGCAGGAGGGGTGACTGAAGCTTTCTTT.

The chain joins TRBV7-9 to TRBJ1-1; a weak D match, TRBD1 (6 bases). CDR1 is SEHNR and CDR2 is FQNEAQ in the germline V gene (reference sequence). This CDR3 comprises 13 residues. V was clipped by 4 bases and J by 10 bases, with 16 bases between them. The CDR3 DNA follows: TGTGCCAGCAGCTCCGGGGGGGGGCAGGGAGCTTTCTTT. Residues: CASSSGGGQGAFF. Complete variable domain (other parts from reference TRBV7-9 and TRBJ1-1): DTGVSQNPRHKITKRGQNVTFRCDPISEHNRLYWYRQTLGQGPEFLTYFQNEAQLEKSRLLSDRFSAERPKGSFSTLEIQRTEQGDSAMYLCASSSGGGQGAFFGQGTRLTVV.

This chain joins TRBV5-1 and TRBJ2-2; D is perhaps TRBD2 (5 bases). V was pared by 1 base and J by 4 bases, with 14 bases between. Germline values: CDR1 SGHRS, CDR2 YFSETQ. This CDR3 has 16 amino acids. The CDR3 loop is CASSLRLAVGTGELFF. CDR3 nucleotides: TGCGCCAGCAGCTTGCGTCTAGCTGTTGGCACCGGGGAGCTGTTTTTT.

A single count supports this clone. This chain links TRBV5-1 with TRBJ2-2; 7 bases are a match to TRBD1. The CDR3 contains 14 residues. Germline V gene data show CDR1 as SGHRS and CDR2 as YFSETQ. V shed 4 bases and J 6 bases; nucleotides not matched to a gene: 6. The CDR3 DNA reads as TGCGCCAGCAGCCTGGGACAGATCGCCGGGGAGCTGTTTTTT. Its translation: CASSLGQIAGELFF.

This clone was seen a few times. The chain carries TRBV6-6 and TRBJ1-2; no clear D. Germline values: CDR1 MNHNY, CDR2 SVGAGI (reference sequence). CDR3 size: 13 residues. The V gene lost 6 bases and the J gene lost 4 bases, with 12 bases spanning the gap. The CDR3 here is CASSLSLGYGYTF. The CDR3, as DNA: TGTGCCAGCAGCCTTTCCCTCGGCTATGGCTACACCTTC.

The chain employs TRBV7-2 and TRBJ2-7; 8 bases are a match to TRBD1. Germline V gives CDR1 SGHTA, CDR2 FQGNSA. V lost 1 base, J lost 7 bases, and 9 bases stayed unmatched. This CDR3 contains 15 residues. Written as DNA, the CDR3 is TGTGCCAGCAGCTTAGACGGGCGACAGGGGTTTGAGCAGTACTTC. Translation gives CASSLDGRQGFEQYF.

The table lists this clone with a few counts. The chain employs TRBV19 and TRBJ1-2; D is undetermined. The CDR3 has 14 amino acids. Trimming removed 5 bases from V and 3 bases from J, with 13 bases in between. Germline CDR1 reads LNHDA; CDR2 reads SQIVND (reference sequence). This CDR3 is CASSLAGLDYGYTF. The CDR3 coding sequence is TGTGCCAGTAGTCTAGCAGGATTGGACTATGGCTACACCTTC.

A few counts support this clone. The J gene is TRBJ1-1, the V gene TRBV11-2, with D uncertain. The CDR3 runs to 12 residues. CDR1 and CDR2 (germline): SGHAT, FQNNGV. V lost 1 base and J 7 bases, leaving 7 bases between the germline ends. Written as DNA, the CDR3 is TGTGCCAGCAGCTTAGTAGATGGTGAAGCTTTCTTT. Translating it yields CASSLVDGEAFF.

This sequence joins TRBV4-1 and TRBJ2-5; perhaps TRBD2 as D (6 bases). The V gene's germline CDR1 is MGHRA and CDR2 YSYEKL. Trimming removed 5 bases at V and 5 bases at J, with 15 bases between. The length of the CDR3 is 14 residues. CDR3 sequence: CASSGLSRKETQYF. CDR3 nucleotides: TGCGCCAGCAGCGGACTATCTCGGAAGGAGACCCAGTACTTC.

The CDR3 protein is CSVLSGNTIYF. DNA for the CDR3: TGCAGCGTTCTGTCTGGAAACACCATATATTTT. The chain carries TRBV29-1 and TRBJ1-3; D gene unclear. V lost 5 bases and J 1 base, leaving 3 bases between the germline ends. Germline CDR1 is SQVTM and CDR2 is ANQGSEA. The CDR3 is 11 amino acids.